A selection of T cell receptor beta chains follows, all from one sample in a study of blood T cell repertoires in COVID-19. TCRdb keeps only in-frame clones here, not all; method: immunoSEQ multiplex PCR. Among about 400,000 clones listed, 85% to 90% were seen once. The sample taken for sequencing was peripheral blood. These receptors all stem from a human donor in a cohort sampled during active COVID-19. Both conserved end residues are part of each CDR3. The D gene is left open where the match is weak. Size tells how often a clone was seen (once, few, many) or the class of an expanded clone, and some rows leave it out.

few	TRBJ1-5	TRBV18	-	TGTGCCAGCTCACGACGGGACGGGGAGGACAATCAGCCCCAGCATTTT	CASSRRDGEDNQPQHF
-	TRBJ2-7	TRBV6-4	TRBD2	TGTGCCAGCAGTGACCCCCTCCAGCGGGACTCCTACGAGCAGTACTTC	CASSDPLQRDSYEQYF
-	TRBJ2-7	TRBV12-3/TRBV12-4	-	TGTGCCAGCAGTCACAGGGACTACGAGCAGTACTTC	CASSHRDYEQYF
-	TRBJ1-1	TRBV25-1	TRBD1	TGTGCCAGCAGTGAGACGACAGGGGGCTGGACTGAAGCTTTCTTT	CASSETTGGWTEAFF
-	TRBJ2-1	TRBV2	TRBD2	TGTGCCAGTCCAACTAGCGGAGACAACAATGAGCAGTTCTTC	CASPTSGDNNEQFF
-	TRBJ2-3	TRBV4-2	TRBD1	TGTGCCAGCAGCCGGACAGGGGCTAGCACAGATACGCAGTATTTT	CASSRTGASTDTQYF
many	TRBJ2-2	TRBV10-3	TRBD1	TGTGCCATCAGTGAGGGACAGGGCAGCGGGGAGCTGTTTTTT	CAISEGQGSGELFF
-	TRBJ2-2	TRBV24-1	-	TGTGCAAGCCGAGCCCTCACCGGGGAGCTGTTTTTT	CASRALTGELFF
-	TRBJ2-2	TRBV7-2	TRBD2	TGTGCCAGCAGCGGAGCGGGGCGGATCACCGGGGAGCTGTTTTTT	CASSGAGRITGELFF
-	TRBJ2-5	TRBV5-1	-	TGCGCCAGCAGCTTACAGCCCCCACAAGAGACCCAGTACTTC	CASSLQPPQETQYF